These 28 T cell receptor beta chains were all obtained from the same sample, sequenced in a study of shared clonotypes between healthy human individuals. Produced via immunoSEQ multiplex PCR; TCRdb's table is partial and in-frame only. The sample yields under 350,000 clones, about nine tenths seen once. Sample: memory CD8+ T cells sorted from blood. Indicated subset: CD45RO+ cells pooled with CCR7-negative TemRA cells. The receptors were gathered from a man between 18 and 35 years old in good health.

V and J are TRBV6-1 and TRBJ2-1, with D unclear. Per the germline V gene, CDR1 is MNHNS and CDR2 is SASEGT. The CDR3 covers 15 residues. The V end was cut by 7 bases, the J end by 4 bases, with 17 bases between. In DNA, the CDR3 is TGTGCCAGCAATTCGGTACAAGAGAATTACAATGAGCAGTTCTTC. Translated, it gives CASNSVQENYNEQFF.

This clone was detected once. The V gene is TRBV30, the J gene TRBJ1-4; D is uncertain. V dropped 0 bases and J dropped 7 bases, with 12 bases sitting between them. CDR1 is GTSNPN, CDR2 SVGIG, per germline (reference sequence). This CDR3 has 14 residues. This chain's CDR3 is CAWSVREFGEKLFF. The CDR3 nucleotides are TGTGCCTGGAGTGTACGGGAGTTTGGTGAAAAACTGTTTTTT.

The chain has TRBV27 and TRBJ2-7; D might be TRBD2 (6 bases). V was shortened by 4 bases and J by 2 bases, with 15 bases between the two germline ends. This CDR3 spans 15 amino acids. Germline loops: CDR1 MNHEY, CDR2 SMNVEV (reference sequence). The CDR3 sequence is CASSYGGSGTYEQYF. CDR3 in DNA: TGTGCCAGCAGTTATGGGGGGTCAGGGACCTACGAGCAGTACTTC.

This chain connects TRBV13 to TRBJ2-5; D may be TRBD2 (6 bases). Germline loops: CDR1 PRHDT, CDR2 FYEKMQ (reference sequence). Deletions cut 6 bases from V and 3 bases from J, with 11 bases between. The CDR3 is 13 residues long. For the CDR3, the DNA is TGTGCCAGCAGGGAGGGATTGGAAGAGACCCAGTACTTC. This sequence encodes CASREGLEETQYF. The variable domain in full, with the rest retrieved from reference TRBV13 and TRBJ2-5, is AAGVIQSPRHLIKEKRETATLKCYPIPRHDTVYWYQQGPGQDPQFLISFYEKMQSDKGSIPDRFSAQQFSDYHSELNMSSLELGDSALYFCASREGLEETQYFGPGTRLLVL.

This clone was detected once. The chain uses TRBV7-9 and TRBJ2-5, with a weak D call TRBD1 (5 bases). V shed 5 bases and J shed 3 bases, with 22 bases lying between them. CDR3 length equals 17 residues. In germline, CDR1 is SEHNR, CDR2 FQNEAQ (reference sequence). The CDR3 sequence: CASSDSLGLGYEETQYF. The DNA of the CDR3 is TGTGCCAGCAGCGACAGTCTGGGATTGGGATATGAAGAGACCCAGTACTTC.

The chain carries TRBV28 and TRBJ1-4; tentative D call: TRBD1 (5 bases). Trimming removed 8 bases from V and 2 bases from J, with 18 bases in between. The length of the CDR3 is 16 residues. Germline V gene sequence: CDR1 MDHEN, CDR2 SYDVKM. CDR3 bases: TGTGCCAGCGGACTGTATGGTGGGGCGACTAATGAAAAACTGTTTTTT. It is translated as CASGLYGGATNEKLFF.

V and J are TRBV7-8 and TRBJ1-2; tentatively, D is TRBD1 (6 bases). Germline V CDR1 and CDR2: SGHVS, FQNEAQ. V lost 1 base to trimming and J lost 8 bases, with 17 bases between them. CDR3 length: 15 amino acids. CDR3 DNA sequence: TGTGCCAGCAGCTTAGGCTCTCTTGGGGGGCGAGGCTACACCTTC. Its translation: CASSLGSLGGRGYTF.

In this sample, this clone turned up once. The rearrangement links TRBV4-3 to TRBJ2-7; 9 nucleotides agree with TRBD1. Germline V gives CDR1 LGHNA, CDR2 YSLEER. J was trimmed by 2 bases and V by 6 bases; bases with no gene match: 5. CDR3 size: 14 residues. The CDR3 DNA reads as TGCGCCAGCAGTCCCGACAGGGGGACCTACGAGCAGTACTTC. Protein sequence: CASSPDRGTYEQYF.

The chain joins TRBV7-9 to TRBJ2-2; D is ambiguous. Germline CDR1 is SEHNR and CDR2 is FQNEAQ (reference sequence). This CDR3 has 14 residues. V lost 5 bases to trimming and J lost 6 bases, with 13 bases between them. CDR3 protein: CASSPTGLPGELFF. In DNA form, the CDR3 reads TGTGCCAGCAGCCCAACCGGGCTCCCCGGGGAGCTGTTTTTT.

The rearrangement joins TRBV30 to TRBJ2-2; D is unclear. This CDR3 is built from 10 residues. V shed 8 bases and J shed 3 bases, with 4 bases lying between them. The V gene's germline CDR1 is GTSNPN and CDR2 SVGIG (reference sequence). The CDR3 sequence: CALYTGELFF. The CDR3, as DNA: TGTGCCCTATACACCGGGGAGCTGTTTTTT.

Only one count was recorded for this clone. The chain has TRBV6-1 and TRBJ2-2; 8 positions agree with TRBD1. This CDR3 is 15 amino acids long. Looked up from germline, CDR1 is MNHNS and CDR2 is SASEGT. Trimming took 3 bases from V and 4 from J; bases not matched to a gene: 4. The CDR3: CASSDYRGSTGELFF. The CDR3 DNA follows: TGTGCCAGCAGTGATTACAGGGGGTCCACCGGGGAGCTGTTTTTT.

This chain links TRBV6-1 with TRBJ2-3; 8 bases agree with TRBD1. The CDR3 runs to 16 residues. CDR1 and CDR2 from the germline V gene are MNHNS and SASEGT. Trimming cost V 3 bases and J 2 bases; bases outside gene matches: 7. The CDR3 coding sequence is TGTGCCAGCAGTGAGGCGGACAGGGACTCCACAGATACGCAGTATTTT. Protein product: CASSEADRDSTDTQYF.

The genes are TRBV19 and TRBJ2-1; 12 nucleotides line up with TRBD2. The germline V gene encodes CDR1 LNHDA and CDR2 SQIVND (reference sequence). V shed 6 bases, J shed 5 bases, and the junction held 2 bases outside the gene matches. The CDR3 runs 14 residues. The CDR3 here is CASRLAGGDNEQFF. For the CDR3, the DNA is TGTGCCAGTAGACTAGCGGGGGGTGACAATGAGCAGTTCTTC.

The V and J genes are TRBV13 and TRBJ1-1; possibly TRBD1 for D (6 bases). Germline CDR1 reads PRHDT; CDR2 reads FYEKMQ (reference sequence). The CDR3 loop spans 19 amino acids. The ends were cut back, 0 bases at V and 0 bases at J, with 20 bases in the middle. The CDR3 loop reads CASSLGLLVGGGMNTEAFF. The CDR3 DNA follows: TGTGCCAGCAGCTTAGGCCTTCTAGTGGGTGGGGGCATGAACACTGAAGCTTTCTTT.

V and J are TRBV29-1 and TRBJ2-1; tentative D call: TRBD2 (5 bases). In germline, CDR1 is SQVTM, CDR2 ANQGSEA. The length of the CDR3 is 13 residues. Trimming shortened V by 7 bases and J by 8 bases, and 18 bases separated the two germline ends. CDR3 in DNA: TGCAGCGACAAACCTTGGGCGGGCTATGAGCAGTTCTTC. It yields the protein CSDKPWAGYEQFF.

The rearrangement links TRBV7-9 to TRBJ1-6, with 9 bases identical to TRBD1. Germline assignment: CDR1 SEHNR and CDR2 FQNEAQ (reference sequence). J lost 7 bases, V lost 3 bases, and 7 bases had no gene match. The CDR3 spans 16 residues. This chain's CDR3 is CASSFAGGTGNSPLHF. CDR3 DNA sequence: TGTGCCAGCAGCTTTGCAGGCGGGACAGGGAATTCACCCCTCCACTTT. The full variable domain, rest sourced from reference TRBV7-9 and TRBJ1-6, is DTGVSQNPRHKITKRGQNVTFRCDPISEHNRLYWYRQTLGQGPEFLTYFQNEAQLEKSRLLSDRFSAERPKGSFSTLEIQRTEQGDSAMYLCASSFAGGTGNSPLHFGNGTRLTVT.

This clone showed up just a few times. This chain joins TRBV19 and TRBJ1-1; 7 bases match TRBD1. Germline CDR1 reads LNHDA; CDR2 reads SQIVND (reference sequence). With 6 bases clipped from V and 0 bases from J, the junction kept 10 bases outside the gene matches. This CDR3 contains 16 residues. The CDR3 DNA is TGTGCCAGTAGCATCTCCGGGACAGCAATGAACACTGAAGCTTTCTTT. Translation: CASSISGTAMNTEAFF.

The chain combines TRBV7-9 with TRBJ2-3, with 8 bases lining up with TRBD2. The V gene's germline CDR1 is SEHNR and CDR2 FQNEAQ (reference sequence). CDR3 size: 15 residues. Unmatched junction bases numbered 5, after V lost 4 bases and J lost 2 bases. The DNA of the CDR3 is TGTGCCAGCAGCTCTCTAGCGGGTATCACAGATACGCAGTATTTT. Encoded protein: CASSSLAGITDTQYF.

For the CDR3, the DNA is TGTGCCAGCAGTCCCGATTACCAAAGCGACGATACGCAGTATTTT. Translating gives CASSPDYQSDDTQYF. V and J are TRBV28 and TRBJ2-3; D is ambiguous. Trimming removed 5 bases from V and 6 bases from J, with 18 bases in between. The germline V gene has CDR1 MDHEN and CDR2 SYDVKM. This CDR3 has 15 residues.

The V and J genes are TRBV4-1 and TRBJ1-2; the D gene is possibly TRBD1 (6 bases). V was clipped by 3 bases and J by 8 bases, with 16 bases between them. This CDR3 is built from 14 residues. Germline values: CDR1 MGHRA, CDR2 YSYEKL. The CDR3 sequence: CASSHRALRGGYTF. The CDR3 DNA reads TGCGCCAGCAGCCATAGGGCCCTAAGGGGGGGCTACACCTTC.

This chain connects TRBV18 to TRBJ1-6; unclear D gene. The CDR3 extends over 13 amino acids. Germline CDR1 is KGHSH and CDR2 is LQKENI. Trimming cost V 6 bases and J 9 bases, with 12 bases left between them. CDR3 region: CASSPSGGSPLHF. The CDR3 nucleotides are TGTGCCAGCTCCCCCTCCGGCGGTTCACCCCTCCACTTT.

This chain links TRBV4-3 with TRBJ2-2, with TRBD2 identical over 15 bases. The CDR3 extends over 19 amino acids. The germline V gene encodes CDR1 LGHNA and CDR2 YSLEER. The trim removed 3 bases at V and 4 bases at J, leaving 9 bases unmatched. The DNA for the CDR3 is TGCGCCAGCAGCCACTTTGGACTAGCGGGAGGGCCGATCACCGGGGAGCTGTTTTTT. The encoded protein is CASSHFGLAGGPITGELFF.

CDR3 coding DNA: TGTGCCAGCAGTTTAGGGGTCAGGGGAAGGGAGCAGTACTTC. It specifies CASSLGVRGREQYF. The chain recombines TRBV27 with TRBJ2-7; TRBD1 might be the D (6 bases). Per germline, CDR1 MNHEY and CDR2 SMNVEV (reference sequence). V was shortened by 2 bases and J by 7 bases, with 15 bases between the two germline ends. This CDR3 region has 14 residues.

The CDR3 loop reads CAISEEPVSYGYTF. Written as DNA, the CDR3 is TGTGCCATCAGTGAGGAGCCGGTGTCCTATGGCTACACCTTC. This chain uses TRBV10-3 with TRBJ1-2; D uncertain. Trimming pared 2 bases from V and 4 bases from J, leaving 11 bases between. CDR3 length equals 14 residues. Per the germline V gene, CDR1 is ENHRY and CDR2 is SYGVKD.

The chain couples TRBV29-1 to TRBJ2-1, with TRBD1 as a possible D gene (5 bases). Deletions cut 7 bases from V and 3 bases from J, with 16 bases between. The CDR3 is 14 residues long. Germline V gene lookup returns CDR1 SQVTM and CDR2 ANQGSEA. CDR3 in DNA: TGCAGCGGTGACAGCCTCCTAGACTACAATGAGCAGTTCTTC. Protein: CSGDSLLDYNEQFF.

The chain employs TRBV9 and TRBJ2-3; D is uncertain. The CDR3 extends over 15 amino acids. The germline CDR1 and CDR2 sequences are SGDLS and YYNGEE. Trimming cost V 1 base and J 4 bases, with 13 bases left between them. Here the CDR3 reads CASSVITDGPDTQYF. The CDR3 DNA follows: TGTGCCAGCAGCGTAATAACAGACGGGCCAGATACGCAGTATTTT.

In its sample, this clone was seen once. The CDR3, as DNA: TGTGCCAGCAGCCCCCGGGGGGGGAACACTGAAGCTTTCTTT. It yields the protein CASSPRGGNTEAFF. The genes are TRBV27 and TRBJ1-1, with D possibly being TRBD1 (5 bases). V lost 6 bases to trimming and J lost 1 base, with 12 bases between them. The CDR3 is 14 amino acids. The V gene's germline CDR1 is MNHEY and CDR2 SMNVEV (reference sequence).

This chain joins TRBV7-8 and TRBJ2-3; D uncertain. Per the germline V gene, CDR1 is SGHVS and CDR2 is FQNEAQ. This CDR3 region has 15 residues. V shed 5 bases and J shed 1 base, with 13 bases lying between them. The CDR3, as DNA: TGTGCCAGCAGCGAGTGGGGTTGGGGCACAGATACGCAGTATTTT. The encoded protein is CASSEWGWGTDTQYF.